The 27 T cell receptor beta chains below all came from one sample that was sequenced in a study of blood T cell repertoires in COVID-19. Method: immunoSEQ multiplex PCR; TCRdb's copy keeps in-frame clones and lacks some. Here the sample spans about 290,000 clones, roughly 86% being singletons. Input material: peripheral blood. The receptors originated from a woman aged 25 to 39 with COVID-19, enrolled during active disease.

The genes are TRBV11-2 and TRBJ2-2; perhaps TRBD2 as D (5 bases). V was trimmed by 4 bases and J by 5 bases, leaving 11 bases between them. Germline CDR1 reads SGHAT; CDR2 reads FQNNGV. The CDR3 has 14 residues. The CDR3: CASSSVAGTGELFF. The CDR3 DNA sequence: TGTGCCAGCAGCTCTGTTGCGGGTACCGGGGAGCTGTTTTTT.

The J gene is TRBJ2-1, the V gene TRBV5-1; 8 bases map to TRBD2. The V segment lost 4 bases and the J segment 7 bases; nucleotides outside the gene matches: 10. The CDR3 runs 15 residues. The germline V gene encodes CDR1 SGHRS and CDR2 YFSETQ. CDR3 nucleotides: TGCGCCAGCAGCCCGACCGGGACTAGTAGGAATGAGCAGTTCTTC. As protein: CASSPTGTSRNEQFF.

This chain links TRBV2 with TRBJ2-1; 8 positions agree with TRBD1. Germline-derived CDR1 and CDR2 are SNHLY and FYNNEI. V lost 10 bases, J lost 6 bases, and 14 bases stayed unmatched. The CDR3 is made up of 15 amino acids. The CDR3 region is CAKREGTGFFNEQFF. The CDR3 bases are TGTGCCAAACGAGAGGGGACAGGATTTTTCAATGAGCAGTTCTTC.

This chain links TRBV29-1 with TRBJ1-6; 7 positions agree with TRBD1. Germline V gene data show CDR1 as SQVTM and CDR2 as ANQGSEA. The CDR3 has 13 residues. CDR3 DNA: TGCGGAGCAGGGGGGCGAGACAATTCACCCCTCCACTTT. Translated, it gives CGAGGRDNSPLHF.

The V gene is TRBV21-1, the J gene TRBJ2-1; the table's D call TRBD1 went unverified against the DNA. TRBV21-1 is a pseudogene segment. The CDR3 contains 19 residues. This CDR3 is CASSKGPSRRDSTYNEQFF. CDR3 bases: TGTGCCAGCAGCAAAGGACCCTCCCGCCGGGACAGCACCTACAATGAGCAGTTCTTC.

The CDR3 reads CASSVGLAGGSGGANVLTF. The DNA of the CDR3 is TGTGCCAGCAGCGTAGGACTAGCGGGTGGGAGCGGTGGGGCCAACGTCCTGACTTTC. The chain combines TRBV9 with TRBJ2-6; TRBD2 aligns across 10 bases. The CDR3 has 19 residues. Losses at the gene ends were 0 bases for V and 3 bases for J; bases not matched to a gene: 9. Germline V lookup: CDR1 SGDLS, CDR2 YYNGEE. Together with reference TRBV9 and TRBJ2-6, the CDR3 gives the full variable domain: DSGVTQTPKHLITATGQRVTLRCSPRSGDLSVYWYQQSLDQGLQFLIQYYNGEERAKGNILERFSAQQFPDLHSELNLSSLELGDSALYFCASSVGLAGGSGGANVLTFGAGSRLTVL.

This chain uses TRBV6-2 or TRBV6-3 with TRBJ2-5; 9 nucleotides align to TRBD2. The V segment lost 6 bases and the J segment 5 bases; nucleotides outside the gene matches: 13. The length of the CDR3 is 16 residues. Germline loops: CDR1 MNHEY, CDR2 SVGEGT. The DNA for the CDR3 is TGTGCCAGCAGCCCCTGGGGAGCTAGCGGGGTGGAGACCCAGTACTTC. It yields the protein CASSPWGASGVETQYF.

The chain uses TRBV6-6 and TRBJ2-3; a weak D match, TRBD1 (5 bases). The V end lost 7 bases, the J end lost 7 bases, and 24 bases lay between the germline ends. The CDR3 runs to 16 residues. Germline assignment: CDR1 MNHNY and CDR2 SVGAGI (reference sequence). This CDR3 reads CASTAAVPKGAYTQYF. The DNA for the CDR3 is TGTGCCAGCACCGCTGCAGTCCCAAAAGGGGCCTATACGCAGTATTTT.

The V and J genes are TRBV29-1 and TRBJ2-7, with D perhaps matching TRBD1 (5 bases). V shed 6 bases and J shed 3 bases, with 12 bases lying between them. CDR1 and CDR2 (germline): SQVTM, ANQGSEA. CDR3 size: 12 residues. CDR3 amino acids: CSVDTTDYEQYF. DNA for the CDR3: TGCAGCGTGGACACAACTGACTACGAGCAGTACTTC.

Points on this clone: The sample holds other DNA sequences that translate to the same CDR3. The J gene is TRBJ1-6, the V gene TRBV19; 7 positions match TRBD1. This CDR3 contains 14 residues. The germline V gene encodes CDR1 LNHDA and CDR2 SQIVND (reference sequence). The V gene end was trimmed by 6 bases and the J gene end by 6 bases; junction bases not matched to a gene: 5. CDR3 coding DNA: TGTGCCAGTAGCTCCGGGACAGCTAATTCACCCCTCCACTTT. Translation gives CASSSGTANSPLHF.

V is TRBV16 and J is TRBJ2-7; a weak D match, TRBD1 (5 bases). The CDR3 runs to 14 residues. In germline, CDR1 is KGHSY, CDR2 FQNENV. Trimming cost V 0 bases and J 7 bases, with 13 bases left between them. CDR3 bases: TGTGCCAGCAGCCAATCCCCAGGGATCATGGAGCAGTACTTC. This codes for CASSQSPGIMEQYF.

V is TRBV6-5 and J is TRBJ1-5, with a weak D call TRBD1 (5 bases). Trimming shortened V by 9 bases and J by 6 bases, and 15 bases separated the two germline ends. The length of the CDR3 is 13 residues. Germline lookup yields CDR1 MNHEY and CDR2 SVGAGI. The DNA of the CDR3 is TGTGCCAGTAGGGGTCGCCCCACTCAGCCCCAGCATTTT. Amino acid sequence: CASRGRPTQPQHF.

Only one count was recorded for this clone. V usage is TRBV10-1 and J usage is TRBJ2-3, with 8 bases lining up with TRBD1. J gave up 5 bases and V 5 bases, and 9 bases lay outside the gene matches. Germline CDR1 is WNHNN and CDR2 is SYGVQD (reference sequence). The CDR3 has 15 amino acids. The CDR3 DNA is TGCGCCAGCAGTAATCAGGGGGCATTGGGAGATACGCAGTATTTT. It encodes CASSNQGALGDTQYF.

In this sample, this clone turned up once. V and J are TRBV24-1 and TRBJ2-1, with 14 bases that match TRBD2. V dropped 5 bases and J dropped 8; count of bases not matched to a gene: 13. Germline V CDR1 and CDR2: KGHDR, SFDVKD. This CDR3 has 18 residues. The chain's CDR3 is CATSAPGLAGARKDEQFF. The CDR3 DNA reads TGTGCCACCAGTGCCCCGGGACTAGCGGGGGCCAGGAAAGATGAGCAGTTCTTC.

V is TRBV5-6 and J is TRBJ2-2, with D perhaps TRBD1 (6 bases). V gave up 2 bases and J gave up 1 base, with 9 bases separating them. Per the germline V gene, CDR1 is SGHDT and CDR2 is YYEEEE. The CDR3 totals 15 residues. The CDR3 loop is CASSFQGQNTGELFF. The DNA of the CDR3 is TGTGCCAGCAGCTTTCAGGGACAGAACACCGGGGAGCTGTTTTTT.

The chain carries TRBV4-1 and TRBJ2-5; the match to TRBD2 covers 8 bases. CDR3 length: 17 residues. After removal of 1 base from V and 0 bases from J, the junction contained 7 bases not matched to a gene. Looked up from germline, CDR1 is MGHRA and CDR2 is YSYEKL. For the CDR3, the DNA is TGCGCCAGCAGCCAAGGACCTCCGGGGGGGTACCAAGAGACCCAGTACTTC. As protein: CASSQGPPGGYQETQYF.

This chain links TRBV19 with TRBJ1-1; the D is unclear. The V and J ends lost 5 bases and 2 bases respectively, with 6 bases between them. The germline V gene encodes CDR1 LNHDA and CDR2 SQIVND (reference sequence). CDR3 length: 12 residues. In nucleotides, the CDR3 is TGTGCCAGTAGTTTCTTTAACACTGAAGCTTTCTTT. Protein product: CASSFFNTEAFF. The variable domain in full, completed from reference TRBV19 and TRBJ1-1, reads DGGITQSPKYLFRKEGQNVTLSCEQNLNHDAMYWYRQDPGQGLRLIYYSQIVNDFQKGDIAEGYSVSREKKESFPLTVTSAQKNPTAFYLCASSFFNTEAFFGQGTRLTVV.

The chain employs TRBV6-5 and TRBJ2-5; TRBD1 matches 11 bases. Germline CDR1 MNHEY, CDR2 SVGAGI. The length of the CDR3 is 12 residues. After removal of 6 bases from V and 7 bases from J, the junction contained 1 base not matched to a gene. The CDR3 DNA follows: TGTGCCAGCAGAGGGACAGGGGGGACCCAGTACTTC. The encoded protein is CASRGTGGTQYF.

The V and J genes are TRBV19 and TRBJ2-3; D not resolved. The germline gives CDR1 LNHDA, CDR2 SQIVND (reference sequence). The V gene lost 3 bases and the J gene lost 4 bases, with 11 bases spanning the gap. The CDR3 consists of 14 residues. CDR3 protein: CASSINYRADTQYF. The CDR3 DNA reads TGTGCCAGTAGTATTAACTATCGAGCAGATACGCAGTATTTT.

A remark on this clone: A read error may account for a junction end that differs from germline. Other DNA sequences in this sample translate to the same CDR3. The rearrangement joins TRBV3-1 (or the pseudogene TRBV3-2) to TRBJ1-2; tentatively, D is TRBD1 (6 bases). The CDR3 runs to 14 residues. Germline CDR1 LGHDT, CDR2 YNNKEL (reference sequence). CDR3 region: CASSPGTTNYGYTF. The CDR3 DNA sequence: TGTGCCAGCAGCCCCGGGACAACTAACTATGGCTACACCTTT.

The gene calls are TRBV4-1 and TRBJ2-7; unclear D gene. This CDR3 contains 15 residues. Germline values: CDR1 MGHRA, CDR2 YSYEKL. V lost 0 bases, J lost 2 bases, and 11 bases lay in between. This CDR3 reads CASSQDELLAYEQYF. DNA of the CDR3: TGCGCCAGCAGCCAAGACGAGCTCCTGGCCTACGAGCAGTACTTC.

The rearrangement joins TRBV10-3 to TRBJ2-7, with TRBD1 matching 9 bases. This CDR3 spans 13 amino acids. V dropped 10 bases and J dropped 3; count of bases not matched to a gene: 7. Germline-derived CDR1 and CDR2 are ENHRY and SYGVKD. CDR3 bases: TGTGCCAATTCGGACAGGGGAAGCTACGAGCAGTACTTC. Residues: CANSDRGSYEQYF.

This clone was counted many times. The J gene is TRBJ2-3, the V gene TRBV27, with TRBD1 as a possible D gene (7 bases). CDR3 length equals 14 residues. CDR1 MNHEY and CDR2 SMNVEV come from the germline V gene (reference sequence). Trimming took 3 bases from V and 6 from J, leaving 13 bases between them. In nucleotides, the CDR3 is TGTGCCAGCAGTTTCAGGGGGGTGTGGGATACGCAGTATTTT. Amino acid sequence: CASSFRGVWDTQYF.

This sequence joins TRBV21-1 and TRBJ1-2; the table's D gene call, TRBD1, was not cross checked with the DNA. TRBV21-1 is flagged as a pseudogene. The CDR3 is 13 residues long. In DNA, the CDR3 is TGTGCCAGCAGCAAATATTCCGCAGAAGGCTACACCTTC. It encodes CASSKYSAEGYTF.

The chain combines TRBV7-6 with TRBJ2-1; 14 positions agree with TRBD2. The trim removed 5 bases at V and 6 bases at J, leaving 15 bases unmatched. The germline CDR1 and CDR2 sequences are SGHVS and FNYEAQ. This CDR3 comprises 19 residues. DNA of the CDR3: TGTGCCAGCAGCCGAAACAGGATGGGACTAGCGGGGGACAGCAATGAGCAGTTCTTC. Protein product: CASSRNRMGLAGDSNEQFF.

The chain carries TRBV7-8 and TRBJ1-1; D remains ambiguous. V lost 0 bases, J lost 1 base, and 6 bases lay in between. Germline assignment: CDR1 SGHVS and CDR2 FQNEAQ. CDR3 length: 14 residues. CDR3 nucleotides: TGTGCCAGCAGCTTAGCGGGAGGGAACACTGAAGCTTTCTTT. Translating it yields CASSLAGGNTEAFF.

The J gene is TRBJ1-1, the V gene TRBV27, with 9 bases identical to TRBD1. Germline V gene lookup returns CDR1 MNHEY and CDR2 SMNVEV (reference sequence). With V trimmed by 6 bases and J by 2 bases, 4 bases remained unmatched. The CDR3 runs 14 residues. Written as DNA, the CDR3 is TGTGCCAGCAGCAGGACAGGGGCTAACACTGAAGCTTTCTTT. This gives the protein CASSRTGANTEAFF.